Presented here are 21 T cell receptor beta chains from one specimen sequenced in a study of identical twins. MiXCR, applied by TCRdb to the 5' RACE reads, yields one record per CDR3 protein. The table includes some 210,000 distinct CDR3 sequences, approximately 16% detected once. The same sample was also studied in work on T cells expressing NK-cell markers.

The sequenced sample consisted of CD8+ T cells sorted from blood. The receptors originated from a woman aged 18 to 35 in good health.

By its share, this clonotype is medium-sized. The chain couples TRBV27 to TRBJ1-1, with D possibly matching TRBD1 (5 bases). From germline, CDR1 is MNHEY and CDR2 SMNVEV (reference sequence). The V end was cut by 7 bases, the J end by 3 bases, with 12 bases between. This CDR3 has 13 amino acids. For the CDR3, the DNA is TGTGCCAGCAAGTATGGGGGGGACACTGAAGCTTTCTTT. It translates to CASKYGGDTEAFF.

The J gene is TRBJ2-1, the V gene TRBV2; TRBD1 is a possible D gene (5 bases). V was shortened by 0 bases and J by 5 bases, with 14 bases between the two germline ends. The CDR3 loop spans 16 amino acids. Germline lookup yields CDR1 SNHLY and CDR2 FYNNEI. The CDR3 loop reads CASSEALRSRDNEQFF. The CDR3 DNA reads TGTGCCAGCAGTGAAGCGCTTAGGTCCAGGGACAATGAGCAGTTCTTC.

The chain is built from TRBV2 and TRBJ1-1; no definite D call. This CDR3 comprises 10 residues. The V end lost 4 bases, the J end lost 12 bases, and 9 bases lay between the germline ends. The germline gives CDR1 SNHLY, CDR2 FYNNEI. The CDR3, as DNA: TGTGCCAGCAGTGCGGGGAGGTCTTTCTTT. Translating it yields CASSAGRSFF.

The chain links TRBV3-1 to TRBJ2-3; TRBD2 agrees at 7 bases. CDR1 and CDR2 from the germline V gene are LGHDT and YNNKEL (reference sequence). With 1 base clipped from V and 4 bases from J, the junction kept 2 bases outside the gene matches. There are 14 residues in the CDR3. The DNA for the CDR3 is TGTGCCAGCAGCCAAGTCGGACTAGCAGATACGCAGTATTTT. This translates into CASSQVGLADTQYF.

This chain links TRBV4-1 with TRBJ2-1, with D unresolved. CDR1 and CDR2 from the germline V gene are MGHRA and YSYEKL. The CDR3 consists of 18 residues. Deletions cut 0 bases from V and 0 bases from J, with 15 bases between. For the CDR3, the DNA is TGCGCCAGCAGCCAAGAGTCCCCCTTTATCAGCTCCTACAATGAGCAGTTCTTC. Encoded protein: CASSQESPFISSYNEQFF.

This clonotype was picked up one time. The chain has TRBV7-9 and TRBJ2-5; D is uncertain. This CDR3 region has 14 residues. Per germline, CDR1 SEHNR and CDR2 FQNEAQ (reference sequence). Trimming pared 2 bases from V and 3 bases from J, leaving 10 bases between. The CDR3 DNA reads TGTGCCAGCAGCTTACGAGGCCAGAAAGAGACCCAGTACTTC. As protein: CASSLRGQKETQYF.

The V gene is TRBV19, the J gene TRBJ2-1, with 7 bases that match TRBD2. Per germline, CDR1 LNHDA and CDR2 SQIVND (reference sequence). J gave up 2 bases and V 1 base, and 5 bases lay outside the gene matches. The CDR3 covers 16 residues. The CDR3 protein is CASSIVGGSAYNEQFF. The CDR3 DNA sequence: TGTGCCAGTAGTATAGTGGGCGGGAGTGCCTACAATGAGCAGTTCTTC.

The CDR3 here is CASSPTGTGEGYTF. The CDR3 DNA reads as TGTGCCAGCAGCCCCACCGGGACAGGGGAAGGCTACACCTTC. The chain joins TRBV9 to TRBJ1-2, with 10 bases that match TRBD1. The ends lost 4 bases at V and 8 bases at J; junction bases unmatched: 8. Germline assignment: CDR1 SGDLS and CDR2 YYNGEE. The CDR3 totals 14 residues.

The CDR3 DNA is TGTGCCAGCAGCTCGACAGGGGAAGTTCAGCAGTTCTTC. Amino acids: CASSSTGEVQQFF. The V call is TRBV7-6, the J call TRBJ2-1; 8 nucleotides align to TRBD1. This CDR3 has 13 amino acids. Germline-derived CDR1 and CDR2 are SGHVS and FNYEAQ. V lost 4 bases, J lost 11 bases, and 7 bases stayed unmatched.

This clonotype was detected only once. The rearrangement links TRBV7-9 to TRBJ2-2, with TRBD1 matching 8 bases. Germline-derived CDR1 and CDR2 are SEHNR and FQNEAQ (reference sequence). This CDR3 is built from 14 residues. V lost 3 bases to trimming and J lost 7 bases; unmatched junction nucleotides: 4. Here the CDR3 DNA reads TGTGCCAGCAGCTTGTCAGGGGGCATCGGGGAGCTGTTTTTT. This encodes CASSLSGGIGELFF.

The genes are TRBV5-1 and TRBJ2-1; TRBD2 matches at 12 bases. The CDR3 loop spans 14 amino acids. From germline, CDR1 is SGHRS and CDR2 YFSETQ. The V segment lost 2 bases and the J segment 10 bases; nucleotides outside the gene matches: 4. The CDR3 sequence is CASSFASGRGEQFF. CDR3 bases: TGCGCCAGCAGCTTCGCTAGCGGGAGGGGCGAGCAGTTCTTC.

The chain employs TRBV27 and TRBJ2-1; D might be TRBD1 or TRBD2, each matching 5 bases. CDR3 length equals 13 residues. V lost 8 bases to trimming and J lost 4 bases, with 12 bases between them. Germline CDR1 reads MNHEY; CDR2 reads SMNVEV (reference sequence). The CDR3 reads CASSRAGYNEQFF. CDR3 DNA sequence: TGTGCCAGCTCGCGGGCAGGGTACAATGAGCAGTTCTTC.

This clonotype came up a few times. The chain couples TRBV3-1 to TRBJ2-1; D may be TRBD2 (6 bases). Germline CDR1 LGHDT, CDR2 YNNKEL (reference sequence). The CDR3 sequence is 14 residues long. Between the trimmed V and J ends, which lost 1 base and 8 bases, there was a span of 12 bases. In DNA, the CDR3 is TGTGCCAGCAGCCAAGTTGCGGGAATCGATGAGCAGTTCTTC. Its protein is CASSQVAGIDEQFF.

The chain employs TRBV5-1 and TRBJ2-3; possibly TRBD1 for D (6 bases). V was cut by 7 bases and J by 1 base, with 16 bases left in between. This CDR3 contains 15 residues. CDR1 and CDR2 (germline): SGHRS, YFSETQ. CDR3 amino acids: CASGQGMSRTDTQYF. In nucleotides, the CDR3 is TGCGCCAGCGGGCAGGGGATGTCCCGCACAGATACGCAGTATTTT.

The rearrangement joins TRBV29-1 to TRBJ2-3; D remains ambiguous. Germline assignment: CDR1 SQVTM and CDR2 ANQGSEA. With 4 bases removed from V and 0 bases from J, the gap between germline ends came to 5 bases. This CDR3 contains 12 residues. The CDR3 region is CSVGISTDTQYF. The CDR3 coding sequence is TGCAGCGTTGGAATAAGCACAGATACGCAGTATTTT.

CDR3 nucleotide sequence: TGTGCCAGCAGCTGGCTACGCTTCTTCCCCAATTCCTACGAGCAGTACTTC. Its translation is CASSWLRFFPNSYEQYF. The chain links TRBV21-1 to TRBJ2-7. TRBV21-1 is a listed pseudogene. This CDR3 has 17 residues.

Written as DNA, the CDR3 is TGCGCCAGCAGCTCGTCGACTCCACGATATGACGAGCAGTACTTC. Protein sequence: CASSSSTPRYDEQYF. The rearrangement links TRBV5-1 to TRBJ2-7; D uncertain. V lost 3 bases, J lost 5 bases, and 18 bases lay in between. Germline CDR1 is SGHRS and CDR2 is YFSETQ. The CDR3 is 15 residues long.

This clonotype was observed many times. CDR3 DNA: TGTGCCTGGAATGTAATTAGTACCTACGAGCAGTACTTC. It specifies CAWNVISTYEQYF. The chain links TRBV30 to TRBJ2-7, with no clear D. The V and J ends lost 4 bases and 2 bases respectively, with 12 bases between them. The CDR3 has 13 residues. CDR1 GTSNPN and CDR2 SVGIG come from the germline V gene (reference sequence).

This clonotype has only a few counts. This chain uses TRBV9 with TRBJ1-1, with TRBD1 matching over 10 bases. Unmatched junction bases numbered 3, after V lost 0 bases and J lost 4 bases. Germline V gives CDR1 SGDLS, CDR2 YYNGEE. The CDR3 consists of 15 residues. In DNA, the CDR3 is TGTGCCAGCAGCGTAGATGGGGACAGGGGCACTGAAGCTTTCTTT. Amino acid sequence: CASSVDGDRGTEAFF.

This clonotype came up a few times. The chain carries TRBV7-2 and TRBJ2-1; maybe TRBD2 (5 bases). Germline loops: CDR1 SGHTA, CDR2 FQGNSA. Trimming stripped 3 bases from V and 6 bases from J, with 9 bases between. There are 13 residues in the CDR3. The chain's CDR3 is CASSFSATNEQFF. CDR3 bases: TGTGCCAGCAGCTTTAGCGCCACCAATGAGCAGTTCTTC.

The V gene is TRBV4-1, the J gene TRBJ2-3; TRBD2 matches at 13 bases. This CDR3 has 20 residues. J gave up 3 bases and V 0 bases, and 12 bases lay outside the gene matches. CDR1 is MGHRA, CDR2 YSYEKL, per germline. The CDR3 sequence: CASSQEPRLAGGALTDTQYF. The CDR3 DNA reads TGCGCCAGCAGCCAAGAGCCCCGACTAGCGGGGGGCGCCTTGACAGATACGCAGTATTTT.